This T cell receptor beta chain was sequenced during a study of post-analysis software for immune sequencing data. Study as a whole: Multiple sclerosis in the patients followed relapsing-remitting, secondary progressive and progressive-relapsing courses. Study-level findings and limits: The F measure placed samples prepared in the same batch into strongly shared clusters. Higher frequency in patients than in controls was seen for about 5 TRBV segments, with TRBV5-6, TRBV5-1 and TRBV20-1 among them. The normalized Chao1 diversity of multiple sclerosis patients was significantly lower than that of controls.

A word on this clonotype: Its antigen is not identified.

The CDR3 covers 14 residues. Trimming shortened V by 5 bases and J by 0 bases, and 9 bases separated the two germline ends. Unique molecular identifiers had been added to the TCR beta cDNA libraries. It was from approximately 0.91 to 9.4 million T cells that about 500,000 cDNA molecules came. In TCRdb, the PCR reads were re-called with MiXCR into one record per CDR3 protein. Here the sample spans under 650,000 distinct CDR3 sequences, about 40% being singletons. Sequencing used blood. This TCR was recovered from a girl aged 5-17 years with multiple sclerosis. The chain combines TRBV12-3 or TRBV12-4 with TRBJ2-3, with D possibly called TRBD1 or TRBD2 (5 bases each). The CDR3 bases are TGTGCCAGCAGTCGGGACGAGAGCACAGATACGCAGTATTTT. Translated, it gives CASSRDESTDTQYF.